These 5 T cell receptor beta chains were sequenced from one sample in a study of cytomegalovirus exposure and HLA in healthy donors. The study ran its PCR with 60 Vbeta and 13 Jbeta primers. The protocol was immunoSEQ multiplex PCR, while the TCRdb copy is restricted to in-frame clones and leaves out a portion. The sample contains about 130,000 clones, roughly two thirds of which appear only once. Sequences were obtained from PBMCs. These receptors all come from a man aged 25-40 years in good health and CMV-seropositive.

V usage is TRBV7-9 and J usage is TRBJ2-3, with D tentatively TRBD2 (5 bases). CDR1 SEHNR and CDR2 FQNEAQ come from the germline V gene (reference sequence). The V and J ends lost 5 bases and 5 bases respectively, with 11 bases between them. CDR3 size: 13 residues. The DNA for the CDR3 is TGTGCCAGCAGCCAAGACGGACTAGATACGCAGTATTTT. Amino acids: CASSQDGLDTQYF. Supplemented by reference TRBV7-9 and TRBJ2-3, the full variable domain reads DTGVSQNPRHKITKRGQNVTFRCDPISEHNRLYWYRQTLGQGPEFLTYFQNEAQLEKSRLLSDRFSAERPKGSFSTLEIQRTEQGDSAMYLCASSQDGLDTQYFGPGTRLTVL.

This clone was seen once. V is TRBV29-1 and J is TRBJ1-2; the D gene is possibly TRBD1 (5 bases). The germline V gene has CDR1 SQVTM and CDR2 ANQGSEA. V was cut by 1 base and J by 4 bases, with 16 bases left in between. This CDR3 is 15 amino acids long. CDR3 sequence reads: CSVEGSLTAFYGYTF. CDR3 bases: TGCAGCGTTGAAGGGAGTTTGACAGCCTTCTATGGCTACACCTTC.

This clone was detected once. The CDR3 DNA sequence: TGTGCTAGTGGTTTGCACTATCTAGGAGACAGCTCCTACAATGAGCAGTTCTTC. Amino acid sequence: CASGLHYLGDSSYNEQFF. This chain joins TRBV12-5 and TRBJ2-1, with a tentative D call TRBD1 (5 bases). The germline gives CDR1 LGHNT, CDR2 FRNRAP. The CDR3 loop spans 18 amino acids. Trimming stripped 2 bases from V and 0 bases from J, with 17 bases between. Together with reference TRBV12-5 and TRBJ2-1, the CDR3 gives the full variable domain: DARVTQTPRHKVTEMGQEVTMRCQPILGHNTVFWYRQTMMQGLELLAYFRNRAPLDDSGMPKDRFSAEMPDATLATLKIQPSEPRDSAVYFCASGLHYLGDSSYNEQFFGPGTRLTVL.

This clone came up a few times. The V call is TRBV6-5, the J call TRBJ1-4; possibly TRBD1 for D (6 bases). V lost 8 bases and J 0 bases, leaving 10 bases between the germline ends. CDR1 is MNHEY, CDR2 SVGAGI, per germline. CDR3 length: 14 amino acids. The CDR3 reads CASGGAATNEKLFF. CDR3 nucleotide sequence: TGTGCCAGCGGGGGGGCGGCAACTAATGAAAAACTGTTTTTT.

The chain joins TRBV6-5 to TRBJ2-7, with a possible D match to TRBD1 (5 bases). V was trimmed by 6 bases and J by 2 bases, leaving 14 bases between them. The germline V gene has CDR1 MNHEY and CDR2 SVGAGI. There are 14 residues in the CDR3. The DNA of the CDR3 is TGTGCCAGCAGCCGAGAAAAGGGGCCCTACGAGCAGTACTTC. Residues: CASSREKGPYEQYF.